This record looks at one T cell receptor beta chain sequence and its context. Germline V lookup: CDR1 DFQATT, CDR2 SNEGSKA (reference sequence). V lost 8 bases and J lost 7; bases outside the gene matches: 4. This CDR3 has 11 residues. This entry belongs to a study of memory CD8 T cells in hepatitis C reinfection. About the study: A couple of donors cleared primary HCV but became chronic after reinfection. Reinfection meant HCV RNA positivity after two negatives ≥60 days apart. Peak reinfection sampling occurred 3 to 8 weeks after detected reinfection.

Assay used: immunoSEQ multiplex PCR; TCRdb lists only in-frame clones, some missing. This sample has fewer than 50,000 clones, with 70% to 90% found just once. The time point is: peak reinfection, 3 to 8 weeks after reinfection detection. No in vitro expansion preceded TCR sequencing of the sorted cells. The receptor was derived from a man younger than 35 with hepatitis C virus infection. The sample taken for sequencing was naive CD8+ T cells sorted from blood. The chain links TRBV20-1 to TRBJ2-3; 9 nucleotides line up with TRBD1. The CDR3 is CSSGTGNTQYF. Written as DNA, the CDR3 is TGCAGTTCCGGGACAGGGAATACGCAGTATTTT.